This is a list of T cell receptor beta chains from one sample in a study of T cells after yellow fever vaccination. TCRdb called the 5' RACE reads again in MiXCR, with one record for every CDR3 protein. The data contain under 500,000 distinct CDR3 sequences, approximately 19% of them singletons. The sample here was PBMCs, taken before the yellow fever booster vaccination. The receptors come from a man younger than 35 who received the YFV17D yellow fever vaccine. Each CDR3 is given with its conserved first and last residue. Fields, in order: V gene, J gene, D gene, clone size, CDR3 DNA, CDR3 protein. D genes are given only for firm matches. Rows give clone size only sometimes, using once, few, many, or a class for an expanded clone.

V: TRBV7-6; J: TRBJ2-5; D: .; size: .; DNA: TGTGCCAGCAGCTTACAGGGGATGGAGACCCAGTACTTC; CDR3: CASSLQGMETQYF
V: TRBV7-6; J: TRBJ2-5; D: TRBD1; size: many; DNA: TGTGCCAGCAGTTACATCCCAGACAGGGGGCGGGAGACCCAGTACTTC; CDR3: CASSYIPDRGRETQYF
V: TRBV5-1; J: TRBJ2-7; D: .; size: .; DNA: TGCGCCAGCAGGATACAGGGAGCGGCCGAGCAGTACTTC; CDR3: CASRIQGAAEQYF
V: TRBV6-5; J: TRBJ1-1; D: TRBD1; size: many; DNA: TGTGCCAGCAGTTACGGGACAGGGAACACTGAAGCTTTCTTT; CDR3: CASSYGTGNTEAFF
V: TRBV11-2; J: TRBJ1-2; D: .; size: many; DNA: TGTGCCAGCAGCGGGCAGGCCAACTATGGCTACACCTTC; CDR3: CASSGQANYGYTF
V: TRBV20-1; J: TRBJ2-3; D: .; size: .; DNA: TGCAGTGCTACCAGCGGGCCCACAGATACGCAGTATTTT; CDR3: CSATSGPTDTQYF
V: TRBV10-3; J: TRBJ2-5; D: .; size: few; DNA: TGTGCCATCAGTACCTCGGACAGCCCAGAGACCCAGTACTTC; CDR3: CAISTSDSPETQYF
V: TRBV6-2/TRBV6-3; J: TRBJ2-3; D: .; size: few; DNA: TGTGCCAGCAGTTGGGGGTACACAGATACGCAGTATTTT; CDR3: CASSWGYTDTQYF
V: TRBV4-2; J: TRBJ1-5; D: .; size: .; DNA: TGTGCCAGCAGCCAAGACCGGTATCAGCCCCAGCATTTT; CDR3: CASSQDRYQPQHF
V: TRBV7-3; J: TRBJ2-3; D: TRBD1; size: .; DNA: TGTGCCAGCAGCGGAGCAGGGGGCGGGGACACAGATACGCAGTATTTT; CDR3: CASSGAGGGDTDTQYF
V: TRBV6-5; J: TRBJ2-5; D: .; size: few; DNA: TGTGCCAGCAGTTCCCCCGGGGACCGCGAGACCCAGTACTTC; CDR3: CASSSPGDRETQYF
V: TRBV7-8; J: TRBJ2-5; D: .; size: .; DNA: TGTGCCAGCAGCTTAGTCTCATCCGAGGGGACCCAGTACTTC; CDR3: CASSLVSSEGTQYF
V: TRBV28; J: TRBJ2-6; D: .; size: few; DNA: TGTGCCAGCAGCTACCACCTCTCTGGGGCCAACGTCCTGACTTTC; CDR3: CASSYHLSGANVLTF
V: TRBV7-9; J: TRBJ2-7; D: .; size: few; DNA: TGTGCCAGCAGCCACCCCTTGGAGCAGTACTTC; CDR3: CASSHPLEQYF
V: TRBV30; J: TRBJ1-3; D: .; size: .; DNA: TGTGCCTGGAGTGTAGCGGGAAACACCATATATTTT; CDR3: CAWSVAGNTIYF
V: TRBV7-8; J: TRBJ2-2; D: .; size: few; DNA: TGTGCCAGCAGCTTAGTTCCAGGGGTAACCGGGGAGCTGTTTTTT; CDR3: CASSLVPGVTGELFF
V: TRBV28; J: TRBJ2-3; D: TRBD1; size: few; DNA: TGTGCCACTACAGGGACAGTCAATACAGATACGCAGTATTTT; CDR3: CATTGTVNTDTQYF
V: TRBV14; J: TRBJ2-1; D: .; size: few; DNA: TGTGCCAGCAGCCAAGATCGGGGAGCTAGCTCCTACAATGAGCAGTTCTTC; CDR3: CASSQDRGASSYNEQFF
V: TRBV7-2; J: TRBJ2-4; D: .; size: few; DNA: TGTGCCAGCAGCTTATCGGCCGGGAACATTCAGTACTTC; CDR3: CASSLSAGNIQYF
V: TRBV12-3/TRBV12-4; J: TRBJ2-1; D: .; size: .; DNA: TGTGCCAGCAGTTCCGGGACGGCTGGGAAATGGTTTTTCTTC; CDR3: CASSSGTAGKWFFF
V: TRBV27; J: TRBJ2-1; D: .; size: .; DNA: TGTGCCAGCAGTACGGGCCGCTACAATGAGCAGTTCTTC; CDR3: CASSTGRYNEQFF
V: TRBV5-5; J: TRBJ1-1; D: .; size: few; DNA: TGTGCCAGCAGCTTGAAGCCTGAAGCTTTCTTT; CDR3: CASSLKPEAFF
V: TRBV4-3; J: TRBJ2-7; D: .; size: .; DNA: TGCGCCAGCAGCCAAGAAACAGTGGCAGGGTACGAGCAGTACTTC; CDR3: CASSQETVAGYEQYF
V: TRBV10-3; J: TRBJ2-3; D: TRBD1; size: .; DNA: TGTGCCATCAGACGGGACAGCCACACAGATACGCAGTATTTT; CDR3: CAIRRDSHTDTQYF
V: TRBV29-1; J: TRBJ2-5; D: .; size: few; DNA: TGCAGCGTAGCGGGACAGCTAGAGAGGTACCAAGAGACCCAGTACTTC; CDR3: CSVAGQLERYQETQYF
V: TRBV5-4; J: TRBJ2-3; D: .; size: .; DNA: TGTGCCAGCAGCCGAGTGGGATCTAGCACAGATACGCAGTATTTT; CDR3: CASSRVGSSTDTQYF
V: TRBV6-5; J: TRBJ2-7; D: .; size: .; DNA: TGTGCCAGCAGTTACTCGGGCAGGAGCTCCTACGAGCAGTACTTC; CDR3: CASSYSGRSSYEQYF